This T cell receptor beta chain stems from a study of T cell repertoires in cytomegalovirus infection. Each CDR3 protein gets one entry after TCRdb re-called the reads with MiXCR. The data show around 770,000 distinct CDR3 sequences, under 35% seen once. On this clonotype: Its antigen is not known.

Between the trimmed V and J ends, which lost 4 bases and 5 bases, there was a span of 18 bases. The CDR3 totals 15 residues. Germline assignment: CDR1 SGHVS and CDR2 FNYEAQ. The sequences come from cultured CD8+ T cells from PBMCs, collected from culture after CMV antigen stimulation. The V and J genes are TRBV7-6 and TRBJ2-7; tentatively, D is TRBD1 or TRBD2 (7 bases each). This clonotype was obtained from a human donor in good health (CMV status not recorded). Some clones in this sample may be carry-over from other donors' samples. The chain's CDR3 is CASSSPRGEGNEQYF. The CDR3, as DNA: TGTGCCAGCAGCTCACCCAGGGGGGAGGGGAACGAGCAGTACTTC. The variable domain in full, completed from reference TRBV7-6 and TRBJ2-7, reads GAGVSQSPRYKVTKRGQDVALRCDPISGHVSLYWYRQALGQGPEFLTYFNYEAQQDKSGLPNDRFSAERPEGSISTLTIQRTEQRDSAMYRCASSSPRGEGNEQYFGPGTRLTVT.